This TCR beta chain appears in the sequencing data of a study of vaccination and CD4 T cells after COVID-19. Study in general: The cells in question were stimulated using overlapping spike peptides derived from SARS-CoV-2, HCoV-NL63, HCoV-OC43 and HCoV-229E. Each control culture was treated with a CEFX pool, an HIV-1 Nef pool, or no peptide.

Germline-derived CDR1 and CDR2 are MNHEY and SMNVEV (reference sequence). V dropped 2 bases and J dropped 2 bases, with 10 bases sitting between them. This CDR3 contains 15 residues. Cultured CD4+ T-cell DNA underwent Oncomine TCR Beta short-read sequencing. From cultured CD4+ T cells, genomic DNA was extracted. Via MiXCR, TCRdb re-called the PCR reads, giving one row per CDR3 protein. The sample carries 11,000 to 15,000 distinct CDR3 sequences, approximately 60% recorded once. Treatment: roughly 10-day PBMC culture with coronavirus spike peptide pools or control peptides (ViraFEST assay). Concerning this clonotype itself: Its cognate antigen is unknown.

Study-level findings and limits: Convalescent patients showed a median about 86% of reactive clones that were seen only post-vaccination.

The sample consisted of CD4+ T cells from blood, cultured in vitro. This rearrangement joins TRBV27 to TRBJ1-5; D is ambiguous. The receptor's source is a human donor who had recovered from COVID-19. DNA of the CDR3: TGTGCCAGCAGTTTAAGTGGCGGACGCAATCAGCCCCAGCATTTT. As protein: CASSLSGGRNQPQHF.